This is a list of T cell receptor beta chains from one sample in a study of T cell changes during pregnancy in multiple sclerosis. The data were produced by immunoSEQ multiplex PCR, yet TCRdb's version contains in-frame clones alone and is incomplete. The sample holds some 22,000 clones, about 90% seen once. Sequencing used CD8+ T cells from peripheral blood mononuclear cells, obtained after pregnancy. The receptors here all came from a female donor with multiple sclerosis, enrolled in a pregnancy study. Each CDR3 is given with its conserved first and last residue. The order of the fields is J gene, V gene, clone size, D gene, CDR3 protein, CDR3 DNA. The D gene is left open where the match is weak. Rows give clone size only sometimes, using once, few, many, or a class for an expanded clone.

J: TRBJ2-2
V: TRBV9
size: NA
D: TRBD2
CDR3: CASSAESWEGLSTGELFF
DNA: TGTGCCAGCAGCGCGGAGAGTTGGGAGGGTCTCAGCACCGGGGAGCTGTTTTTT

J: TRBJ1-1
V: TRBV29-1
size: NA
D: TRBD1
CDR3: CSVRTGALEAFF
DNA: TGCAGCGTTAGGACAGGGGCGCTTGAAGCTTTCTTT

J: TRBJ1-3
V: TRBV7-9
size: NA
D: NA
CDR3: CASSHGLNQLSGNTIYF
DNA: TGTGCCAGCAGCCACGGACTAAACCAACTCTCTGGAAACACCATATATTTT

J: TRBJ1-4
V: TRBV19
size: medium-sized
D: TRBD1
CDR3: CASSRDSLNEKLFF
DNA: TGTGCCAGTAGTCGGGACAGCCTCAATGAAAAACTGTTTTTT

J: TRBJ2-7
V: TRBV2
size: medium-sized
D: TRBD1
CDR3: CASSATGTGGFYEQYF
DNA: TGTGCCAGCAGCGCAACAGGGACAGGGGGCTTCTACGAGCAGTACTTC

J: TRBJ1-6
V: TRBV27
size: NA
D: NA
CDR3: CASSLGPRGTNSPLHF
DNA: TGTGCCAGCAGTTTAGGGCCTAGGGGAACTAATTCACCCCTCCACTTT

J: TRBJ2-1
V: TRBV9
size: NA
D: NA
CDR3: CASSVGRGGSYNEQFF
DNA: TGTGCCAGCAGCGTAGGGAGGGGCGGCTCCTACAATGAGCAGTTCTTC

J: TRBJ1-2
V: TRBV30
size: NA
D: NA
CDR3: CAWSVLSEVSGYTF
DNA: TGTGCCTGGAGTGTACTGAGCGAGGTATCCGGCTACACCTTC

J: TRBJ2-1
V: TRBV7-9
size: NA
D: TRBD2
CDR3: CASSFSGSGHNEQFF
DNA: TGTGCCAGCAGCTTTAGCGGGAGCGGGCACAATGAGCAGTTCTTC

J: TRBJ2-1
V: TRBV6-1
size: medium-sized
D: NA
CDR3: CASSEPTGSHEQFF
DNA: TGTGCCAGCAGTGAACCGACCGGGTCCCATGAGCAGTTCTTC

J: TRBJ2-3
V: TRBV28
size: NA
D: NA
CDR3: CASSPPITGTSTDTQYF
DNA: TGTGCCAGCAGTCCACCCATTACAGGGACAAGCACAGATACGCAGTATTTT

J: TRBJ2-7
V: TRBV5-1
size: NA
D: TRBD2
CDR3: CASSFGASGTYEQYF
DNA: TGCGCCAGCAGCTTTGGGGCTAGCGGAACCTACGAGCAGTACTTC

J: TRBJ2-3
V: TRBV10-3
size: NA
D: NA
CDR3: CAIRSRGVALTDTQYF
DNA: TGTGCCATCAGAAGCAGGGGAGTAGCGCTCACAGATACGCAGTATTTT

J: TRBJ2-1
V: TRBV27
size: NA
D: TRBD2
CDR3: CASSLGTSGSRDEQFF
DNA: TGTGCCAGCAGTCTAGGGACTAGCGGGAGTAGGGATGAGCAGTTCTTC

J: TRBJ2-1
V: TRBV27
size: NA
D: NA
CDR3: CASSFASSYNEQFF
DNA: TGTGCCAGCAGCTTCGCCAGCTCCTACAATGAGCAGTTCTTC

J: TRBJ2-5
V: TRBV13
size: NA
D: TRBD2
CDR3: CASSRLAGEGETQYF
DNA: TGTGCCAGCAGCCGCCTAGCGGGAGAAGGGGAGACCCAGTACTTC

J: TRBJ1-1
V: TRBV5-1
size: NA
D: TRBD1
CDR3: CASSLGTGMNTEAFF
DNA: TGCGCCAGCAGCTTGGGGACAGGGATGAACACTGAAGCTTTCTTT

J: TRBJ1-2
V: TRBV28
size: NA
D: TRBD1
CDR3: CASSFAKNRGRHLIDGYTF
DNA: TGTGCCAGCAGTTTCGCAAAAAACAGGGGGCGCCACCTAATCGATGGCTACACCTTC

J: TRBJ1-1
V: TRBV5-1
size: NA
D: NA
CDR3: CASSPGGGGGEAFF
DNA: TGCGCCAGCAGCCCTGGGGGGGGTGGGGGTGAAGCTTTCTTT

J: TRBJ2-1
V: TRBV2
size: NA
D: NA
CDR3: CASLLISYNEQFF
DNA: TGTGCCAGCTTACTGATCTCCTACAATGAGCAGTTCTTC

J: TRBJ2-7
V: TRBV6-5
size: once
D: NA
CDR3: CASSWVGTGKYEQYF
DNA: TGTGCCAGCAGTTGGGTCGGCACAGGGAAGTACGAGCAGTACTTC

J: TRBJ1-3
V: TRBV2
size: NA
D: NA
CDR3: CATLSSGNTIYF
DNA: TGTGCCACCCTGAGCTCTGGAAACACCATATATTTT

J: TRBJ2-2
V: TRBV11-2
size: NA
D: NA
CDR3: CASGDTGELFF
DNA: TGTGCCAGCGGAGATACCGGGGAGCTGTTTTTT

J: TRBJ1-1
V: TRBV19
size: NA
D: NA
CDR3: CASSIVGGFTEAFF
DNA: TGTGCCAGTAGTATAGTGGGAGGATTCACTGAAGCTTTCTTT

J: TRBJ1-1
V: TRBV7-9
size: NA
D: NA
CDR3: CASQGPLNTEAFF
DNA: TGTGCCTCCCAGGGGCCCCTGAACACTGAAGCTTTCTTT

J: TRBJ2-3
V: TRBV4-3
size: NA
D: TRBD2
CDR3: CASSQDPPSGPSTDTQYF
DNA: TGCGCCAGCAGCCAAGATCCACCTAGCGGTCCTAGCACAGATACGCAGTATTTT

J: TRBJ1-1
V: TRBV6-5
size: NA
D: NA
CDR3: CASSPRGQLPTEAFF
DNA: TGTGCCAGCAGTCCAAGAGGACAGTTACCCACTGAAGCTTTCTTT

J: TRBJ2-7
V: TRBV7-9
size: NA
D: TRBD2
CDR3: CASSLAGSGRGYEQYF
DNA: TGTGCCAGCAGCTTAGCGGGTAGCGGGAGAGGGTACGAGCAGTACTTC

J: TRBJ2-4
V: TRBV4-3
size: NA
D: NA
CDR3: CASSPRGKNIQYF
DNA: TGCGCCAGCAGCCCCCGGGGCAAAAACATTCAGTACTTC

J: TRBJ2-7
V: TRBV28
size: NA
D: NA
CDR3: CASSFNYGEGDYEQYF
DNA: TGTGCCAGCAGTTTCAACTACGGGGAGGGGGACTACGAGCAGTACTTC

J: TRBJ2-6
V: TRBV19
size: once
D: TRBD1
CDR3: CASSPSGQGPLNVLTF
DNA: TGTGCCAGTAGTCCTTCGGGACAGGGACCCCTCAACGTCCTGACTTTC

J: TRBJ1-2
V: TRBV7-9
size: NA
D: TRBD1
CDR3: CASSLGTGGDNYGYTF
DNA: TGTGCCAGCAGCTTAGGGACAGGTGGGGACAACTATGGCTACACCTTC

J: TRBJ2-7
V: TRBV5-5
size: NA
D: TRBD2
CDR3: CASSLELAGSYEQYF
DNA: TGTGCCAGCAGCTTGGAACTAGCGGGATCCTACGAGCAGTACTTC

J: TRBJ1-1
V: TRBV19
size: NA
D: NA
CDR3: CASKWGRGDTEAFF
DNA: TGTGCCAGTAAGTGGGGGCGCGGCGACACTGAAGCTTTCTTT

J: TRBJ1-1
V: TRBV5-5
size: NA
D: NA
CDR3: CASSIDEVEAFF
DNA: TGTGCCAGCAGCATAGATGAGGTTGAAGCTTTCTTT

J: TRBJ2-1
V: TRBV5-4
size: NA
D: TRBD1
CDR3: CASQDRGHEQFF
DNA: TGTGCCAGCCAGGACAGGGGTCATGAGCAGTTCTTC

J: TRBJ1-1
V: TRBV30
size: NA
D: NA
CDR3: CAWSVFELSLSEAFF
DNA: TGTGCCTGGAGTGTTTTTGAACTTTCGCTCTCTGAAGCTTTCTTT

J: TRBJ1-2
V: TRBV7-9
size: NA
D: NA
CDR3: CASSLVGRGYGYTF
DNA: TGTGCCAGCAGCTTAGTTGGCAGGGGCTATGGCTACACCTTC

J: TRBJ1-1
V: TRBV4-1
size: few
D: TRBD1
CDR3: CASSPLGGGGQGTEAFF
DNA: TGCGCCAGCAGCCCCCTCGGGGGTGGGGGACAGGGCACTGAAGCTTTCTTT

J: TRBJ1-2
V: TRBV30
size: NA
D: NA
CDR3: CAWSHTGNYGYTF
DNA: TGTGCCTGGAGTCACACAGGGAACTATGGCTACACCTTC

J: TRBJ1-1
V: TRBV25-1
size: NA
D: TRBD1
CDR3: CASSVSKGAAFF
DNA: TGTGCCAGCAGTGTCAGCAAGGGGGCGGCTTTCTTT

J: TRBJ2-7
V: TRBV5-4
size: once
D: TRBD1
CDR3: CASSLEQGGYEQYF
DNA: TGTGCCAGCAGCTTGGAACAGGGGGGCTACGAGCAGTACTTC

J: TRBJ2-5
V: TRBV7-9
size: NA
D: TRBD2
CDR3: CASSQPGSGRGQETQYF
DNA: TGTGCCAGCAGCCAACCCGGTAGCGGGAGAGGCCAAGAGACCCAGTACTTC

J: TRBJ2-7
V: TRBV28
size: NA
D: TRBD2
CDR3: CASSRTLAGADEQYF
DNA: TGTGCCAGCAGTCGGACACTAGCGGGAGCCGACGAGCAGTACTTC

J: TRBJ1-5
V: TRBV7-9
size: NA
D: NA
CDR3: CASSLDGGYQPQHF
DNA: TGTGCCAGCAGCTTAGATGGGGGCTACCAGCCCCAGCATTTT

J: TRBJ2-1
V: TRBV30
size: NA
D: NA
CDR3: CAWSVSVEEQFF
DNA: TGTGCCTGGAGTGTAAGTGTGGAGGAGCAGTTCTTC

J: TRBJ2-1
V: TRBV30
size: NA
D: NA
CDR3: CAWSVTGNEQFF
DNA: TGTGCCTGGAGTGTAACAGGCAATGAGCAGTTCTTC

J: TRBJ2-7
V: TRBV6-1
size: once
D: NA
CDR3: CASSEDGEGVYEQYF
DNA: TGTGCCAGCAGTGAAGACGGAGAGGGCGTCTACGAGCAGTACTTC

J: TRBJ2-7
V: TRBV4-3
size: NA
D: NA
CDR3: CASSPSTGDSYEQYF
DNA: TGCGCCAGCAGCCCATCTACGGGGGACAGCTACGAGCAGTACTTC

J: TRBJ1-1
V: TRBV6-5
size: few
D: TRBD1
CDR3: CASSTLRDSEAFF
DNA: TGTGCCAGCAGTACCCTGAGGGACAGTGAAGCTTTCTTT

J: TRBJ2-1
V: TRBV29-1
size: NA
D: NA
CDR3: CSAPGLGLNEQFF
DNA: TGCAGCGCTCCGGGACTCGGTTTGAATGAGCAGTTCTTC

J: TRBJ2-7
V: TRBV7-6
size: NA
D: TRBD2
CDR3: CASSSGPGLAGEQYF
DNA: TGTGCCAGCAGCTCGGGACCGGGACTAGCGGGCGAGCAGTACTTC

J: TRBJ1-2
V: TRBV6-1
size: NA
D: NA
CDR3: CASSEATGNSYGYTF
DNA: TGTGCCAGCAGTGAAGCGACAGGCAACTCCTATGGCTACACCTTC

J: TRBJ2-2
V: TRBV4-2
size: medium-sized
D: NA
CDR3: CASSQGLDTGELFF
DNA: TGTGCCAGCAGCCAAGGCCTAGACACCGGGGAGCTGTTTTTT

J: TRBJ1-2
V: TRBV4-2
size: NA
D: TRBD1
CDR3: CASSPRGPWGDGYGYTF
DNA: TGTGCCAGCAGCCCAAGGGGGCCATGGGGCGACGGCTATGGCTACACCTTC

J: TRBJ1-2
V: TRBV30
size: NA
D: TRBD1
CDR3: CAWSPGGNYGYTF
DNA: TGTGCCTGGAGTCCAGGGGGAAACTATGGCTACACCTTC